These 28 T cell receptor beta chains were sequenced from one sample in a study of T cells in Graves' hyperthyroidism and ophthalmopathy. From RNA transcripts, TCR beta CDR3 regions were amplified. The HTBI primer set was used in a first-round RT-PCR of the TCR CDR3. TCRdb reprocessed the multiplex PCR reads via MiXCR and lists one record per CDR3 protein. The table records over 650,000 distinct CDR3 sequences, 45% of them present only once. Sequenced material: peripheral blood or thyroid tissue (not recorded which). These receptors came from an adult man with Graves' disease, either hyperthyroidism or ophthalmopathy (not recorded which).

The J gene is TRBJ1-3, the V gene TRBV19; 7 positions agree with TRBD1. After removal of 6 bases from V and 0 bases from J, the junction contained 14 bases not matched to a gene. CDR1 is LNHDA, CDR2 SQIVND, per germline (reference sequence). The CDR3 has 18 residues. The CDR3 sequence is CASSISGQLLSSGNTIYF. The DNA of the CDR3 is TGTGCCAGTAGCATTTCGGGACAGCTACTTAGCTCTGGAAACACCATATATTTT.

This clonotype was observed many times. Here the CDR3 DNA reads TGTGCCAGCAGTGAATGGGGGACAGGGGACGACCACGAGCAGTACTTC. Translating gives CASSEWGTGDDHEQYF. The gene calls are TRBV25-1 and TRBJ2-7, with 10 bases that match TRBD1. V lost 1 base and J lost 5; bases outside the gene matches: 8. The CDR3 is made up of 16 amino acids. In germline, CDR1 is MGHDK, CDR2 SYGVNS.

This clonotype showed up just a few times. DNA for the CDR3: TGTGCCAGCAGTGATCTCCTCGGGAGGCCTTACAATGAGCAGTTCTTC. This codes for CASSDLLGRPYNEQFF. The genes are TRBV7-9 and TRBJ2-1, with 7 bases fitting TRBD2. J gave up 4 bases and V 6 bases, and 12 bases lay outside the gene matches. The CDR3 contains 16 residues. From germline, CDR1 is SEHNR and CDR2 FQNEAQ (reference sequence).

Note on this clonotype: Since a much larger clone is just one base distant, this may be a read error. This chain uses TRBV10-3 with TRBJ1-5; D not certain. Germline values: CDR1 ENHRY, CDR2 SYGVKD. The CDR3 totals 15 residues. The CDR3 DNA reads TGTGCCATCGGTGAGTCTGGCGCCATGGGACAGCCCCAGCATTTT. Translating it yields CAIGESGAMGQPQHF.

This clonotype was seen repeatedly, ten times or more. The chain uses TRBV5-1 and TRBJ1-1; no clear D gene. Per germline, CDR1 SGHRS and CDR2 YFSETQ. Trimming removed 0 bases at V and 0 bases at J, with 6 bases between. The CDR3 totals 14 residues. CDR3 nucleotides: TGCGCCAGCAGCTTGGTAGATATGAACACTGAAGCTTTCTTT. Its translation is CASSLVDMNTEAFF.

The DNA of the CDR3 is TGTGCCAGCAGTTACTCGGGGGGTAGGGGCTACGAGCAGTACTTC. This codes for CASSYSGGRGYEQYF. This rearrangement joins TRBV15 to TRBJ2-7; 7 bases align to TRBD2. V lost 10 bases and J lost 3; bases outside the gene matches: 15. CDR3 length: 15 residues. Germline CDR1 and CDR2: LNHNV and YYDKDF (reference sequence).

The chain links TRBV24-1 to TRBJ1-5; D possibly corresponds to TRBD1 (6 bases). The CDR3 totals 13 residues. The V end lost 11 bases, the J end lost 4 bases, and 14 bases lay between the germline ends. From germline, CDR1 is KGHDR and CDR2 SFDVKD. In DNA form, the CDR3 reads TGTGCCAGCAGAGACAGGCTGAATCAGCCCCAGCATTTT. Translated: CASRDRLNQPQHF.

A few counts support this clonotype. The V gene is TRBV7-9, the J gene TRBJ2-7, with 10 nucleotides matching TRBD2. V lost 5 bases, J lost 2 bases, and 9 bases stayed unmatched. The V gene's germline CDR1 is SEHNR and CDR2 FQNEAQ (reference sequence). CDR3 length equals 16 residues. The CDR3 protein is CASSQETGLAAYEQYF. DNA for the CDR3: TGTGCCAGCAGCCAAGAGACAGGACTAGCGGCCTACGAGCAGTACTTC.

The V gene is TRBV29-1, the J gene TRBJ1-1; 10 positions agree with TRBD1. The CDR3 is 15 amino acids. CDR1 is SQVTM and CDR2 is ANQGSEA in the germline V gene. V shed 4 bases, J shed 5 bases, and the junction held 10 bases outside the gene matches. This CDR3 is CSVAKRDRGRTEAFF. The CDR3 DNA is TGCAGCGTTGCTAAACGGGACAGGGGAAGAACTGAAGCTTTCTTT.

The chain links TRBV7-8 to TRBJ1-5; D not certain. CDR1 is SGHVS and CDR2 is FQNEAQ in the germline V gene. The V end was cut by 5 bases, the J end by 5 bases, with 10 bases between. The CDR3 loop spans 13 amino acids. This CDR3 reads CASSLPRDQPQHF. The CDR3 DNA follows: TGTGCCAGCAGCCTCCCGCGGGATCAGCCCCAGCATTTT.

This clonotype was detected ten times or more. The chain is built from TRBV4-1 and TRBJ2-7; TRBD1 aligns across 7 bases. V was pared by 4 bases and J by 5 bases, with 5 bases of the junction left unmatched. The V gene's germline CDR1 is MGHRA and CDR2 YSYEKL. There are 13 residues in the CDR3. In DNA, the CDR3 is TGCGCCAGCAGCCTCCTCCAGGGGGACGAGCAGTACTTC. Residues: CASSLLQGDEQYF.

In regard to this clonotype: Given the absence of the conserved phenylalanine or tryptophan at the CDR3 end, a read error is likely. The DNA is left out, because the CDR3 cannot be placed on it with certainty; the CDR3 is given as TCRdb lists it. This chain joins TRBV7-8 and TRBJ2-7. The V gene's germline CDR1 is SGHVS and CDR2 FQNEAQ. The length of the CDR3 is 8 amino acids, counting both ends. The CDR3 reads CASSLKWT.

In its sample, this clonotype was seen a few times. CDR3 loop: CASSLNPVTYEQYF. The CDR3 coding sequence is TGTGCCAGCAGCTTGAACCCGGTGACCTACGAGCAGTACTTC. V is TRBV7-9 and J is TRBJ2-7, with D unclear. The CDR3 loop spans 14 amino acids. Germline V gene sequence: CDR1 SEHNR, CDR2 FQNEAQ (reference sequence). V lost 3 bases, J lost 2 bases, and 11 bases lay in between.

In this sample, this clonotype turned up a few times. J is TRBJ2-7 and V is TRBV19; 8 positions match TRBD1. Germline V lookup: CDR1 LNHDA, CDR2 SQIVND (reference sequence). V lost 5 bases and J lost 1; bases outside the gene matches: 7. This CDR3 comprises 15 residues. CDR3 loop: CASSVPGQASYEQYF. CDR3 sequence (DNA): TGTGCCAGTAGTGTTCCGGGACAGGCTTCCTACGAGCAGTACTTC.

On this clonotype: A much larger clone is a single base away; this may be a read error. The DNA of the CDR3 is TGTGCCAGCAGTCAACAGGGGGATTCACCCCTCCACTTT. It codes for CASSQQGDSPLHF. The chain joins TRBV10-3 to TRBJ1-6; 8 bases are shared with TRBD1. The V gene's germline CDR1 is ENHRY and CDR2 SYGVKD. The CDR3 contains 13 residues.

This clonotype has just one count. This sequence joins TRBV10-3 and TRBJ1-5, with 7 bases matching TRBD1. The CDR3 is 15 amino acids. CDR1 is ENHRY and CDR2 is SYGVKD in the germline V gene. Losses at the gene ends were 2 bases for V and 3 bases for J; bases not matched to a gene: 4. CDR3 coding DNA: TGTGCCATCAGTGAGGCAGGGGGGTTCAATCAGCCCCAGCATTTT. Amino acid sequence: CAISEAGGFNQPQHF.

Regarding this clonotype: A much bigger clone sits one base away, suggesting this may be a read error. The J gene is TRBJ2-7, the V gene TRBV7-2; 9 nucleotides match TRBD1. V dropped 2 bases and J dropped 6; count of bases not matched to a gene: 2. The germline V gene has CDR1 SGHTA and CDR2 FQGNSA. CDR3 length equals 13 residues. The CDR3 DNA follows: TGTGCCAGCAGCTTACTGGGACAGGGCGAGCAGTACTTC. Residues: CASSLLGQGEQYF.

This clonotype appeared a few times. The V gene is TRBV5-1, the J gene TRBJ1-2, with 8 bases identical to TRBD1. The CDR3 spans 13 residues. Germline V gene data show CDR1 as SGHRS and CDR2 as YFSETQ. V shed 4 bases and J 8 bases; nucleotides not matched to a gene: 7. In nucleotides, the CDR3 is TGCGCCAGCAGCCAAGGACAGGGTTGGGGCTACACCTTC. Translated, it gives CASSQGQGWGYTF.

This clonotype was seen many times. The V call is TRBV2, the J call TRBJ1-5, with a tentative D call TRBD1 (5 bases). With 3 bases removed from V and 2 bases from J, the gap between germline ends came to 11 bases. In germline, CDR1 is SNHLY, CDR2 FYNNEI. There are 15 residues in the CDR3. The CDR3 DNA reads TGTGCCAGCAGTGAGGGCGCAGGGCGCAATCAGCCCCAGCATTTT. Translating gives CASSEGAGRNQPQHF.

This clonotype was seen once. The chain is built from TRBV7-1 and TRBJ1-5, with D tentatively TRBD1 (5 bases). TRBV7-1 is an ORF, with its function uncertain. This CDR3 has 18 amino acids. Deletions cut 3 bases from V and 0 bases from J, with 18 bases between. The CDR3 spells CASSSFSVARVSNQPQHF. The CDR3 DNA is TGTGCCAGCAGCTCCTTCAGCGTAGCCAGGGTTAGCAATCAGCCCCAGCATTTT.

The V and J genes are TRBV29-1 and TRBJ2-3, with 8 bases matching TRBD1. Germline V gives CDR1 SQVTM, CDR2 ANQGSEA. The CDR3 has 14 amino acids. Trimming took 7 bases from V and 4 from J; bases not matched to a gene: 10. The CDR3: CSGATRQGSDTQYF. CDR3 DNA: TGCAGCGGGGCAACCAGACAGGGGTCAGATACGCAGTATTTT.

This clonotype has more than one count but fewer than ten. The rearrangement joins TRBV2 to TRBJ1-1; no definite D call. Germline CDR1 SNHLY, CDR2 FYNNEI. The CDR3 has 12 residues. V was pared by 7 bases and J by 1 base, with 7 bases between. The CDR3 loop reads CASNRQNTEAFF. CDR3 DNA sequence: TGTGCCAGCAATCGTCAGAACACTGAAGCTTTCTTT.

The chain uses TRBV12-3 or TRBV12-4 and TRBJ1-6, with D possibly matching TRBD1 (5 bases). V shed 5 bases and J shed 8 bases, with 10 bases lying between them. The CDR3 contains 13 residues. The CDR3 DNA sequence: TGTGCCAGCAGTGCGGGACCGTATTCACCCCTCCACTTT. Translating gives CASSAGPYSPLHF.

The chain uses TRBV29-1 and TRBJ1-1; the D is unclear. Germline assignment: CDR1 SQVTM and CDR2 ANQGSEA. This CDR3 has 9 amino acids. The CDR3 here is CSLNTEAFF. CDR3 DNA sequence: TGCAGTTTGAACACTGAAGCTTTCTTT.

Worth noting for this clonotype: The junction and the germline gene differ at one end; a read error may be behind it. This chain uses TRBV20-1 with TRBJ2-5; D assignment may be TRBD1 or TRBD2 (6 bases each). CDR1 is DFQATT and CDR2 is SNEGSKA in the germline V gene (reference sequence). CDR3 size: 12 residues. CDR3 region: CSARGGQGTQYF. Written as DNA, the CDR3 is TGCAGTGCTAGGGGGGGCCAAGGGACCCAGTACTTC.

Of note for this clonotype: Possible read error: a much larger clone is one base away. This chain links TRBV13 with TRBJ2-5; D is unresolved. Germline CDR1 and CDR2: PRHDT and FYEKMQ (reference sequence). V dropped 0 bases and J dropped 5 bases, with 10 bases sitting between them. This CDR3 spans 14 amino acids. The CDR3 nucleotides read TGTGCCAGCAGCTTAGGGGCAGGCAAGGAGACCCAGTACTTC. Amino acid sequence: CASSLGAGKETQYF.

This clonotype has a handful of counts. This chain uses TRBV6-5 with TRBJ1-5, with D possibly matching TRBD1 (6 bases). CDR3 length: 14 amino acids. The germline V gene has CDR1 MNHEY and CDR2 SVGAGI. Trimming cost V 3 bases and J 11 bases, with 17 bases left between them. CDR3: CASSYEGGRGAQHF. Written as DNA, the CDR3 is TGTGCCAGCAGTTATGAGGGGGGCCGGGGGGCCCAGCATTTT.

This clonotype was counted a few times. This rearrangement joins TRBV7-8 to TRBJ2-1; D ambiguous. Trimming removed 6 bases from V and 8 bases from J, with 8 bases in between. CDR1 and CDR2 (germline): SGHVS, FQNEAQ. The CDR3 length is 11 residues. The CDR3 here is CASRTADEQFF. DNA of the CDR3: TGTGCCAGCAGGACTGCTGATGAGCAGTTCTTC. Looking up the rest from reference TRBV7-8 and TRBJ2-1 gives the full variable domain: GAGVSQSPRYKVAKRGQDVALRCDPISGHVSLFWYQQALGQGPEFLTYFQNEAQLDKSGLPSDRFFAERPEGSVSTLKIQRTQQEDSAVYLCASRTADEQFFGPGTRLTVL.